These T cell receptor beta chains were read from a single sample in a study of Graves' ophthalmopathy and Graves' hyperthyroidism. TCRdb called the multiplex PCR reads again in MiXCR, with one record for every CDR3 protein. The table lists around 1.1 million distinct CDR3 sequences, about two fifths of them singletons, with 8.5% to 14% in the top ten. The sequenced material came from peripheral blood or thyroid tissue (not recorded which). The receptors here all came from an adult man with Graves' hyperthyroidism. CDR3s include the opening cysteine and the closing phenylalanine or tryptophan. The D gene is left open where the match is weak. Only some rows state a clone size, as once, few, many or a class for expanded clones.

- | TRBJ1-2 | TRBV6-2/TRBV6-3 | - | TGTGCCAGCAGTTATCTCGGACAGTACTATGGCTACACCTTC | CASSYLGQYYGYTF
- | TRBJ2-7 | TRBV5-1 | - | TGCGCCAGCAGTGGGAACGACTACGAGCAGTACTTC | CASSGNDYEQYF
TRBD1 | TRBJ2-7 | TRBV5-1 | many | TGCGCCAGCAGCTTATTAGGGACAGCTGTCTACGAGCAGTACTTC | CASSLLGTAVYEQYF
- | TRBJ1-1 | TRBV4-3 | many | TGCGCCAGCAGCCAAGAGGAGGGGACGGGCACTGAAGCTTTCTTT | CASSQEEGTGTEAFF
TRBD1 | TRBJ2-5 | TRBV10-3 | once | TGTGCCCTCGAGGGACAGGGGGCGTCAGAGACCCAGTACTTC | CALEGQGASETQYF
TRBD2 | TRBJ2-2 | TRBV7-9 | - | TGTGCCAGCAGGCCTGCTGGGTCTAGCGGGATGATTCTACGGGAGCTGTTTTTT | CASRPAGSSGMILRELFF
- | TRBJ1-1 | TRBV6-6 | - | TGTGCCAGCAGTGAACCGGGCCAGAGGGACACTGAAGCTTTCTTT | CASSEPGQRDTEAFF
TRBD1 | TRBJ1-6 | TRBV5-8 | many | TGTGCCAGCAGCTCGGGACAGCTCACTAATTCACCCCTCCACTTT | CASSSGQLTNSPLHF
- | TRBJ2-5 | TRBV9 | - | TGTGCCAGCAGCGTTGACCGGGGGGCGGAAGAGACCCAGTACTTC | CASSVDRGAEETQYF
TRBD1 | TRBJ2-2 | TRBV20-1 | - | TGCAGTGCTAGAGATCGAGGACAGGGGCGTTCGAACACCGGGGAGCTGTTTTTT | CSARDRGQGRSNTGELFF
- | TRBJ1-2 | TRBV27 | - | TGTGCCAGCAGTTTATCTGCCAGCTATGGCTACACCTTC | CASSLSASYGYTF
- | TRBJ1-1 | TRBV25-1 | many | TGTGCCAGCATAACGGGCACAGGGAACACTGAAGCTTTCTTT | CASITGTGNTEAFF
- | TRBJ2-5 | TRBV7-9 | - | TGTGCCAGCAGCTTAGCGGAGGCCCAGGAGACCCAGTACTTC | CASSLAEAQETQYF
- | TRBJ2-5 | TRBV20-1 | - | TGCAGTGCTAGCGGGGGGCGAGAGGCCCAGTACTTC | CSASGGREAQYF
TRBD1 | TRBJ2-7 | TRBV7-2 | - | TGTGCCAGCAGGAGGACAGGGGGCGAGTACGAGCAGTACTTC | CASRRTGGEYEQYF
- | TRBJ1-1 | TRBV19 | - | TGTGCCGGTAGTATAAGAGGGGACACTGAAGCTTTCTTT | CAGSIRGDTEAFF
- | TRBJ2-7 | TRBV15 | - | TGTGCCACCAGCAGGTCAGACAGCGACGAGCAGTACTTC | CATSRSDSDEQYF
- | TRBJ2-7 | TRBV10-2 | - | TGCGCCAGCAGTGATAAGAGGGCACGCTCCTACGAGCAGTACTTC | CASSDKRARSYEQYF
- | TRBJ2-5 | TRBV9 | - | TGTGCCAGCAACCCGGGGAGAAGAGAGACCCAGTACTTC | CASNPGRRETQYF
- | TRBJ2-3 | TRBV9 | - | TGTGCCAGCAGCCCCGGGGTGGGCACAGATACGCAGTATTTT | CASSPGVGTDTQYF
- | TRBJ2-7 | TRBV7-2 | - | TGTGCCAGCAGCTTCTCTGTTTCGGAGGGGGCGGACGAGCAGTACTTC | CASSFSVSEGADEQYF
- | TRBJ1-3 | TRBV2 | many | TGTGCCAGCAGTGAAGCGCTCGGGAGCTCTGGAAACACCATATATTTT | CASSEALGSSGNTIYF
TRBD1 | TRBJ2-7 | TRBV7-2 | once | TGTGCCAGCAGCCGGGGACAGACCAACTACGAGCAGTACTTC | CASSRGQTNYEQYF
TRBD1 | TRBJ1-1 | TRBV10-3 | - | TGTGCCAGCAACTCAGGGGACAGGGAAGCTTTCTTT | CASNSGDREAFF
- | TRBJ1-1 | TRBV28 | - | TGTGCCACCTTTAACAGCCGGAACACTGAAGCTTTCTTT | CATFNSRNTEAFF
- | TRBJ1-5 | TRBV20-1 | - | TGCAGTGCTAGAAATCTGGTTGACAATCAGCCCCAGCATTTT | CSARNLVDNQPQHF
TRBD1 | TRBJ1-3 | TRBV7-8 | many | TGTGCCAGCAGCTTGTCCGGGACAGGGATCCTTGGAAACACCATATATTTT | CASSLSGTGILGNTIYF
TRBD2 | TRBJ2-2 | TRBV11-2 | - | TGTGCCAGCAGCTTAGACGGGAGGGCCGACGGGGGGCTGTTTTTT | CASSLDGRADGGLFF
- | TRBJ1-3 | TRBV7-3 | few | TGTGCCAGCAGCCCGGACACCATATATTTT | CASSPDTIYF
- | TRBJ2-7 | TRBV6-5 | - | TGTGCCAGCAGTCGCATTGGAGGGCCCAAGGACGAGCAGTACTTC | CASSRIGGPKDEQYF
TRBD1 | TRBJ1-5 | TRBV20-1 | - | TGCAGTGCTAGTAGGGGGACAGGGGGCAATCAGCCCCAGCATTTT | CSASRGTGGNQPQHF
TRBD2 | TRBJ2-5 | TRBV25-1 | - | TGTGCCAGCAGTGAATATGCCGGGGGGGAGACCCAGTACTTC | CASSEYAGGETQYF
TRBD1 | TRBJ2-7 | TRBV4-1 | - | TGCGCCAGCAGCCAAGATTCGGAGGTTGGCGGGACAGGCGAGCAGTACTTC | CASSQDSEVGGTGEQYF
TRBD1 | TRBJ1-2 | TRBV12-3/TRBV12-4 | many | TGTGCCAGCAGCTGGGGACAGGGACTCGACTACACCTTC | CASSWGQGLDYTF
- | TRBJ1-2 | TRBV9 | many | TGTGCCAGCAGCGTTACTAACTATGGCTACACCTTC | CASSVTNYGYTF
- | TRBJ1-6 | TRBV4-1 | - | TGCGCCAGCAGCGTGCCGGGACGGGTGAATTCACCCCTCCACTTT | CASSVPGRVNSPLHF
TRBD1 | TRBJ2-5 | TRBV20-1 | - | TGCAGTGCTAGAGGGACAGGGGCTGGCTACACCCAGTACTTC | CSARGTGAGYTQYF
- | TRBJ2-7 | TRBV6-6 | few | TGTGCCAGCACACTACGCGTTAGGAGTAGTGCTTCCGAGCAGTACTTC | CASTLRVRSSASEQYF
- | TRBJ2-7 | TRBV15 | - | TGTGCCACCAGCGGCAGAGGAAGCACCTACGAGCAGTACTTC | CATSGRGSTYEQYF
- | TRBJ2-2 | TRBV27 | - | TGTGCCAGCAGTTTTAAGGGGGTATACACCGGGGAGCTGTTTTTT | CASSFKGVYTGELFF
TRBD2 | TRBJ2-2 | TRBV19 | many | TGTGCCAGTAACGGACTAGCGGGAGGGCCTGGGGAGCTGTTTTTT | CASNGLAGGPGELFF
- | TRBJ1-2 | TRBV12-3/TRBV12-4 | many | TGTGCCAGCAGGATGGAAGGAGGCAGATATGGCTACACCTTC | CASRMEGGRYGYTF
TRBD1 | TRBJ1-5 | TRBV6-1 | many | TGTGCCAGTGGACAGGGTGGCCTTCAGCCCCAGCATTTT | CASGQGGLQPQHF
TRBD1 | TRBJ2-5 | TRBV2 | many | TGTGCCAGCAGTACCCGACAGGGCAGGGACCAAGAGACCCAGTACTTC | CASSTRQGRDQETQYF
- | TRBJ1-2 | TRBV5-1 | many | TGCGCCAGCAGCCAAACAGGTCGTGGAGGCTACACCTTC | CASSQTGRGGYTF